A single sample gave rise to the 9 T cell receptor beta chains below, sequenced in a study of regulatory T cells in long-lasting Graves disease. Sequencing libraries for TCR beta were prepared with iRepertoire HTBI primers and Arm-PCR of CDR3 regions. TCRdb reprocessed the multiplex PCR reads via MiXCR and lists one record per CDR3 protein. There are roughly 560,000 distinct CDR3 sequences in the sample; about 16% occur only once, and just under 25% lies in the top ten. The time point is: newly diagnosed GD, antithyroid drugs for less than 3 months. There was RNA extracted from PBMCs, and the TCR library was made from it. This same sample was also taken into another study, of T cells in Graves' hyperthyroidism and ophthalmopathy.

The sample was peripheral blood mononuclear cells (PBMCs), taken at new diagnosis, from a patient treated with antithyroid drugs. These TCRs come from a woman aged 35-65 years with Graves disease.

This clonotype has at least ten counts. V is TRBV3-1 and J is TRBJ1-5; no firm D call. V lost 0 bases and J 7 bases, leaving 13 bases between the germline ends. CDR3 length: 15 residues. From germline, CDR1 is LGHDT and CDR2 YNNKEL (reference sequence). CDR3 DNA: TGTGCCAGCAGCCAAGATGGACTCGGCGGACAGCCCCAGCATTTT. It translates to CASSQDGLGGQPQHF.

A word on this clonotype: Germline and junction disagree at one end, which may indicate a read error. The gene calls are TRBV5-1 and TRBJ2-7; 8 bases align to TRBD1. CDR3 length: 14 amino acids. From germline, CDR1 is SGHRS and CDR2 YFSETQ. CDR3 sequence (DNA): TGCGTCAGCAGCGCGGGACAGGCCAGGCACGAGCAGTACTTC. It yields the protein CVSSAGQARHEQYF.

On this clonotype: Given a much more abundant clone one base away, this may be a read error. This sequence joins TRBV3-1 and TRBJ2-4; 8 nucleotides line up with TRBD1. The CDR3 sequence is 14 residues long. CDR1 is LGHDT, CDR2 YNNKEL, per germline (reference sequence). V dropped 4 bases and J dropped 5; count of bases not matched to a gene: 4. The CDR3 bases are TGTGCCAGCAGCCGGACAGGGTCGGAAAACATTCAGTACTTC. This gives the protein CASSRTGSENIQYF.

Details on this clonotype: A read error may be the cause here, since a much bigger clone is one base away. This rearrangement joins TRBV2 to TRBJ1-2, with 7 nucleotides matching TRBD1. The CDR3 runs to 13 residues. The V gene's germline CDR1 is SNHLY and CDR2 FYNNEI. The CDR3 nucleotides are TGTGCCAGCAGCGAGGGACAGTACTATGGCTGCACCTTC. Its translation is CASSEGQYYGCTF.

This chain links TRBV7-3 with TRBJ2-5, with D possibly matching TRBD2 (6 bases). From germline, CDR1 is SGHTA and CDR2 FQGTGA. The CDR3 runs to 13 residues. V was shortened by 4 bases and J by 3 bases, with 9 bases between the two germline ends. The CDR3 is CASSSGLKETQYF. CDR3 DNA sequence: TGTGCCAGCAGCTCGGGACTTAAAGAGACCCAGTACTTC.

The chain uses TRBV18 and TRBJ2-7; 8 bases line up with TRBD1. Germline CDR1 is KGHSH and CDR2 is LQKENI. V shed 2 bases and J 12 bases; nucleotides not matched to a gene: 9. This CDR3 region has 13 residues. The CDR3 here is CASSPSPDRAGYF. The CDR3 coding sequence is TGTGCCAGCTCACCATCGCCGGACAGGGCGGGGTACTTC.

This clonotype has a count of ten or more. The genes are TRBV24-1 and TRBJ2-1; tentatively, D is TRBD2 (6 bases). Germline V gene data show CDR1 as KGHDR and CDR2 as SFDVKD. This CDR3 has 14 residues. The ends were cut back, 6 bases at V and 5 bases at J, with 13 bases in the middle. Here the CDR3 DNA reads TGTGCCACCAGTCGTACAGGCGGGGACAATGAGCAGTTCTTC. Translating it yields CATSRTGGDNEQFF.

In its sample, this clonotype was seen a few times. The chain recombines TRBV27 with TRBJ2-7; D not resolved. Germline V lookup: CDR1 MNHEY, CDR2 SMNVEV (reference sequence). The V end lost 3 bases, the J end lost 6 bases, and 12 bases lay between the germline ends. The CDR3 loop spans 13 amino acids. The CDR3 DNA reads as TGTGCCAGCAGTTTTAACAGTCTCGGCGAGCAGTACTTC. Translated, it gives CASSFNSLGEQYF.

The chain employs TRBV6-1 and TRBJ2-3; 7 nucleotides match TRBD1. The CDR3 runs to 14 residues. V trimming: 6 bases; J trimming: 2 bases; junction bases outside the gene matches: 5. Germline V CDR1 and CDR2: MNHNS, SASEGT. The CDR3, as DNA: TGTGCCAGCAGAAGGGACAGACTCACAGATACGCAGTATTTT. Its translation is CASRRDRLTDTQYF.